The 16 T cell receptor beta chains given below trace back to one sample, sequenced in a study of shared clonotypes between healthy human individuals. Method: immunoSEQ multiplex PCR; TCRdb's copy keeps in-frame clones and lacks some. There are about 2 million clones in the sample; about 95% occur only once, and roughly 1% lies in the top ten. As defined, naive CD8 cells were CD45RO-negative and positively selected for CCR7, with terminally differentiated effector memory CD45RA+ cells excluded. Sequencing was carried out using naive CD8+ T cells sorted from blood. The receptors here all came from a man younger than 35 in good health.

The V gene is TRBV30, the J gene TRBJ2-3, with 9 bases matching TRBD2. Germline V gene lookup returns CDR1 GTSNPN and CDR2 SVGIG (reference sequence). V lost 1 base to trimming and J lost 2 bases; unmatched junction nucleotides: 16. CDR3 size: 19 residues. The CDR3 reads CAWSGVRREGTAYTDTQYF. The CDR3 nucleotides read TGTGCCTGGAGTGGGGTACGGCGGGAGGGCACCGCCTACACAGATACGCAGTATTTT.

V usage is TRBV6-1 and J usage is TRBJ1-3, with 7 bases identical to TRBD1. The CDR3 totals 17 residues. From germline, CDR1 is MNHNS and CDR2 SASEGT. The trim removed 1 base at V and 0 bases at J, leaving 6 bases unmatched. CDR3 amino acids: CASSEVGGQVSGNTIYF. CDR3 bases: TGTGCCAGCAGTGAAGTTGGCGGACAGGTCTCTGGAAACACCATATATTTT.

This chain joins TRBV7-9 and TRBJ2-1; TRBD2 matches at 14 bases. The CDR3 extends over 18 amino acids. CDR1 is SEHNR, CDR2 FQNEAQ, per germline (reference sequence). Trimming removed 3 bases from V and 10 bases from J; junction bases left unmatched: 14. The CDR3 sequence is CASSLGTGGLAGEGEQFF. CDR3 DNA sequence: TGTGCCAGCAGCTTGGGGACAGGGGGACTAGCGGGAGAGGGCGAGCAGTTCTTC.

The genes are TRBV12-2 and TRBJ2-7; whether TRBD1, the table's D call, matches the DNA was not checked. TRBV12-2 is assigned pseudogene status. This CDR3 is built from 15 residues. CDR3 nucleotide sequence: TGTGCAAGTCGCTTAGTTACCTTCAGCTCCTACGAGCAGTACTTC. Its translation is CASRLVTFSSYEQYF.

The V call is TRBV10-3, the J call TRBJ1-3; D is uncertain. Germline V gene data show CDR1 as ENHRY and CDR2 as SYGVKD. The CDR3 covers 12 residues. Trimming removed 6 bases from V and 0 bases from J, with 3 bases in between. CDR3 bases: TGTGCCATCAGACTCTCTGGAAACACCATATATTTT. This sequence encodes CAIRLSGNTIYF.

This clone has just one count. V gene TRBV7-9 combines with J gene TRBJ2-1, with D possibly matching TRBD2 (6 bases). CDR3 size: 15 residues. Trimming left V 4 bases short and J 1 base short, with 11 bases between. From germline, CDR1 is SEHNR and CDR2 FQNEAQ (reference sequence). DNA for the CDR3: TGTGCCAGCAGCTCGTACGGGGGATCCTACAATGAGCAGTTCTTC. Encoded protein: CASSSYGGSYNEQFF.

This rearrangement joins TRBV28 to TRBJ2-1, with 8 bases matching TRBD2. CDR3 length: 17 amino acids. Looked up from germline, CDR1 is MDHEN and CDR2 is SYDVKM. The V segment lost 9 bases and the J segment 7 bases; nucleotides outside the gene matches: 20. The CDR3 loop is CASTSAWEGLALNEQFF. CDR3 DNA sequence: TGTGCCAGTACTTCCGCATGGGAAGGACTAGCTTTAAATGAGCAGTTCTTC. Filled out from reference TRBV28 and TRBJ2-1, the complete variable domain reads DVKVTQSSRYLVKRTGEKVFLECVQDMDHENMFWYRQDPGLGLRLIYFSYDVKMKEKGDIPEGYSVSREKKERFSLILESASTNQTSMYLCASTSAWEGLALNEQFFGPGTRLTVL.

The V and J genes are TRBV18 and TRBJ1-1; D is undetermined. Deletions cut 0 bases from V and 3 bases from J, with 11 bases between. Germline CDR1 is KGHSH and CDR2 is LQKENI. The CDR3 length is 15 residues. The CDR3 nucleotides are TGTGCCAGCTCACCACCGACGGGAAGGGACACTGAAGCTTTCTTT. Protein product: CASSPPTGRDTEAFF.

As concerns this clone: One junction end does not reproduce the germline sequence, and a read error may be involved. V usage is TRBV7-7 and J usage is TRBJ2-1; 9 nucleotides line up with TRBD2. Germline values: CDR1 SSHAT, CDR2 FNYEAQ (reference sequence). The CDR3 runs 15 residues. The DNA of the CDR3 is TGTGCTAGCAGCTTGGGACTAGCCACCTACAATGAGCAGTTCTTC. This gives the protein CASSLGLATYNEQFF.

The V gene is TRBV7-9, the J gene TRBJ1-5, with unresolved D. Per the germline V gene, CDR1 is SEHNR and CDR2 is FQNEAQ (reference sequence). The CDR3 sequence is 13 residues long. Trimming removed 5 bases at V and 6 bases at J, with 11 bases between. DNA of the CDR3: TGTGCCAGCAGCCCAGGTCCCGGTCAGCCCCAGCATTTT. It is translated as CASSPGPGQPQHF. The variable domain in full, with the rest retrieved from reference TRBV7-9 and TRBJ1-5, is DTGVSQNPRHKITKRGQNVTFRCDPISEHNRLYWYRQTLGQGPEFLTYFQNEAQLEKSRLLSDRFSAERPKGSFSTLEIQRTEQGDSAMYLCASSPGPGQPQHFGDGTRLSIL.

The gene calls are TRBV11-1 and TRBJ2-1; D not resolved. The CDR3 totals 15 residues. The germline V and J ends were trimmed by 3 bases and 8 bases, with 17 bases remaining between them. CDR1 and CDR2 (germline): SGHAT, FQDESV (reference sequence). The CDR3 region has the DNA TGTGCCAGCAGCTTGGAGCTGAGCCCTGGGGATGAGCAGTTCTTC. This codes for CASSLELSPGDEQFF.

This clone was picked up one time. The chain uses TRBV11-2 and TRBJ2-7; D unclear. CDR1 and CDR2 (germline): SGHAT, FQNNGV. V lost 2 bases and J lost 0, with 5 bases in between. CDR3 length equals 13 residues. The CDR3 loop reads CASSLSASYEQYF. CDR3 DNA sequence: TGTGCCAGCAGCTTATCTGCCTCCTACGAGCAGTACTTC.

This rearrangement joins TRBV5-1 to TRBJ2-1, with 9 nucleotides matching TRBD1. V trimming: 1 base; J trimming: 4 bases; junction bases outside the gene matches: 3. The CDR3 length is 15 residues. Germline CDR1 reads SGHRS; CDR2 reads YFSETQ. In DNA form, the CDR3 reads TGCGCCAGCAGCTTGACAGGGGGCCAGTACAATGAGCAGTTCTTC. This codes for CASSLTGGQYNEQFF.

This clone was observed a few times. The chain joins TRBV10-1 to TRBJ1-5; D not certain. The V gene lost 5 bases and the J gene lost 3 bases, with 2 bases spanning the gap. Germline V gene lookup returns CDR1 WNHNN and CDR2 SYGVQD (reference sequence). This CDR3 is built from 11 residues. The CDR3 sequence: CASSYNQPQHF. The CDR3 DNA reads as TGCGCCAGCAGTTACAATCAGCCCCAGCATTTT.

The gene calls are TRBV4-1 and TRBJ2-7, with TRBD2 identical over 10 bases. CDR3 length: 18 residues. CDR1 is MGHRA, CDR2 YSYEKL, per germline. The junction had 9 bases not matched to a gene; V was cut back by 0 bases and J by 1 base. The chain's CDR3 is CASSQDRISGGLSYEQYF. The CDR3, as DNA: TGCGCCAGCAGCCAAGATCGAATTAGCGGGGGGCTTTCCTACGAGCAGTACTTC.

The gene calls are TRBV13 and TRBJ2-2; D is ambiguous. Germline loops: CDR1 PRHDT, CDR2 FYEKMQ (reference sequence). The CDR3 has 14 amino acids. V shed 0 bases and J shed 5 bases, with 7 bases lying between them. The CDR3 nucleotides read TGTGCCAGCAGCTTAGGTCGGCCGACCGGGGAGCTGTTTTTT. It yields the protein CASSLGRPTGELFF.